These 10 T cell receptor beta chains share one sample of origin, sequenced in a study of control samples from healthy donors and cancer patients. Sequencing was performed with immunoSEQ multiplex PCR; in TCRdb, only in-frame clones are kept and a portion is missing. Seen here are 60,000 to 95,000 clones, 84% observed once, and the top ten hold roughly 16%. The specimen was blood. These receptors all come from a man aged 45-60 years in good health.

CDR3 sequence (DNA): TGTGCCAGTAGATTGACAGGGACGGGGAATCAGCCCCAGCATTTT. This translates into CASRLTGTGNQPQHF. The J gene is TRBJ1-5, the V gene TRBV19; 7 nucleotides line up with TRBD1. The V gene's germline CDR1 is LNHDA and CDR2 SQIVND (reference sequence). Germline trimming cut 6 bases from V and 4 bases from J; bases unmatched to any gene: 9. CDR3 length: 15 amino acids.

The chain joins TRBV29-1 to TRBJ1-6; D gene uncertain. The germline V and J ends were trimmed by 6 bases and 8 bases, with 14 bases remaining between them. The CDR3 spans 13 residues. Germline values: CDR1 SQVTM, CDR2 ANQGSEA. The CDR3 region has the DNA TGCAGCGTGCGGTACCGAGACGATTCACCCCTCCACTTT. Translating it yields CSVRYRDDSPLHF.

This chain connects TRBV6-5 to TRBJ2-1; 11 positions agree with TRBD2. This CDR3 is built from 15 residues. Germline-derived CDR1 and CDR2 are MNHEY and SVGAGI. V lost 6 bases and J lost 4; bases outside the gene matches: 5. CDR3: CASSVTSGIYNEQFF. In nucleotides, the CDR3 is TGTGCCAGCAGCGTGACTAGCGGGATTTACAATGAGCAGTTCTTC.

The rearrangement uses TRBV6-6 and TRBJ2-1, with a weak D call TRBD1 (6 bases). In germline, CDR1 is MNHNY, CDR2 SVGAGI (reference sequence). Trimming shortened V by 2 bases and J by 0 bases, and 8 bases separated the two germline ends. CDR3 length: 15 amino acids. This chain's CDR3 is CASSYGQSSYNEQFF. The CDR3 DNA reads as TGTGCCAGCAGTTACGGACAGAGCTCCTACAATGAGCAGTTCTTC.

V usage is TRBV15 and J usage is TRBJ2-1; no clear D. V lost 0 bases to trimming and J lost 2 bases, with 20 bases between them. The germline V gene has CDR1 LNHNV and CDR2 YYDKDF (reference sequence). This CDR3 is 19 amino acids long. CDR3 sequence (DNA): TGTGCCACCAGCAGAGATCTCCTCGTCAGGAGCAGGACCTACAATGAGCAGTTCTTC. Its translation is CATSRDLLVRSRTYNEQFF.

This chain links TRBV4-1 with TRBJ2-2, with D perhaps matching TRBD1 (6 bases). The CDR3 totals 17 residues. V was pared by 3 bases and J by 0 bases, with 14 bases between. Germline loops: CDR1 MGHRA, CDR2 YSYEKL. CDR3: CASSHNGQPPNTGELFF. CDR3 nucleotide sequence: TGCGCCAGCAGCCACAACGGACAGCCACCGAACACCGGGGAGCTGTTTTTT.

The rearrangement uses TRBV6-6 and TRBJ1-1; TRBD1 agrees at 7 bases. There are 16 residues in the CDR3. Germline CDR1 is MNHNY and CDR2 is SVGAGI (reference sequence). J gave up 0 bases and V 4 bases, and 8 bases lay outside the gene matches. The CDR3 nucleotides are TGTGCCAGCAGTTCGACAGGGAGGGGAATGAACACTGAAGCTTTCTTT. Its protein product is CASSSTGRGMNTEAFF.

This sequence joins TRBV7-2 and TRBJ2-7; D not resolved. V gave up 1 base and J gave up 8 bases, with 12 bases separating them. CDR3 length: 13 amino acids. CDR1 and CDR2 (germline): SGHTA, FQGNSA. The CDR3 region is CASSLVRTSQQYF. The CDR3 nucleotides read TGTGCCAGCAGCTTAGTGAGGACCTCCCAGCAGTACTTC.

The rearrangement links TRBV20-1 to TRBJ1-1; 7 positions agree with TRBD1. V lost 3 bases to trimming and J lost 2 bases; unmatched junction nucleotides: 6. There are 14 residues in the CDR3. The germline gives CDR1 DFQATT, CDR2 SNEGSKA (reference sequence). CDR3 residues: CSASNRGFNTEAFF. CDR3 DNA sequence: TGCAGTGCTAGTAACAGGGGATTCAACACTGAAGCTTTCTTT.

V is TRBV21-1 and J is TRBJ2-1; TRBD1, the table's D call, lacks a check against the DNA. TRBV21-1 corresponds to a pseudogene. The CDR3 length is 19 residues. The CDR3 DNA reads as TGTGCCAGCAGCAAATGTTTCGTGACAGTTTGGGGCTCCTACAATGAGCAGTTCTTC. The encoded protein is CASSKCFVTVWGSYNEQFF.